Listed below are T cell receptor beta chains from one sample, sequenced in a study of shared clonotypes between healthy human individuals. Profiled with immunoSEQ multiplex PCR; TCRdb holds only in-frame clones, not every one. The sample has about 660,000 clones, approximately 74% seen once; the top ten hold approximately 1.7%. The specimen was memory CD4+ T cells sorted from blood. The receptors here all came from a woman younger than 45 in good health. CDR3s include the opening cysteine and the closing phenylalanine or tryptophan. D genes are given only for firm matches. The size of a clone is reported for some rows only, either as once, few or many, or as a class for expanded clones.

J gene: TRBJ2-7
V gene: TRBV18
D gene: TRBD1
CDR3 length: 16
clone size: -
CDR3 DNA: TGTGCCAGCTCAAGGGAAGGACAGGGGTTAACCTACGAGCAGTACTTC
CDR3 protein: CASSREGQGLTYEQYF

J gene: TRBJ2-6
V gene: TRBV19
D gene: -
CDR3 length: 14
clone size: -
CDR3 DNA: TGTGCCACATCTTTTAGCTCTGGGGCCAACGTCCTGACTTTC
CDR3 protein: CATSFSSGANVLTF

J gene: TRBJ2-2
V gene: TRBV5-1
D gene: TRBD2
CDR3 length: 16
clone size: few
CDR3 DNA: TGCGCCAGCAGCAGATCTAGCGGGAGGAACACCGGGGAGCTGTTTTTT
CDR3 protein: CASSRSSGRNTGELFF

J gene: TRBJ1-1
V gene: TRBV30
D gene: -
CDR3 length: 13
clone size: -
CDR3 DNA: TGTGCCTGGAGTCCTCAGGGTGACACTGAAGCTTTCTTT
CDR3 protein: CAWSPQGDTEAFF

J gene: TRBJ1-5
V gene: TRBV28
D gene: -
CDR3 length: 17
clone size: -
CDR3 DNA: TGTGCCAGCAGTTTAGCCGACGGGACACATAGCAATCAGCCCCAGCATTTT
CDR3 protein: CASSLADGTHSNQPQHF

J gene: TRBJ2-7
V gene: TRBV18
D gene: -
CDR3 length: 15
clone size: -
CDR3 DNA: TGTGCCAGCTCACCACGGACCGCAGACCTCTACGAGCAGTACTTC
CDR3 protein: CASSPRTADLYEQYF

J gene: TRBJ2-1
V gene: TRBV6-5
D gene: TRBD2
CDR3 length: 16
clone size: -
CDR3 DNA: TGTGCCAGCAGTTCGACAGGACTAGCGGGTATCGATGAGCAGTTCTTC
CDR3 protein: CASSSTGLAGIDEQFF

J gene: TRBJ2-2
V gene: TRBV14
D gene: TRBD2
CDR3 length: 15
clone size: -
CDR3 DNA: TGTGCCAGCAGCCCCGCTAGCGGGAGGGCCGGGGAGCTGTTTTTT
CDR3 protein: CASSPASGRAGELFF

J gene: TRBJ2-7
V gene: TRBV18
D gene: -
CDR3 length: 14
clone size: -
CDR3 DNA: TGTGCCAGCTCACCACTCACAGGGAGCTACGAGCAGTACTTC
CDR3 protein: CASSPLTGSYEQYF

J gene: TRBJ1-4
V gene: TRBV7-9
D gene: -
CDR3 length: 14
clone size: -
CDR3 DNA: TGTGCCAGCAGCTTAGGACAGCCTAATGAAAAACTGTTTTTT
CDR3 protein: CASSLGQPNEKLFF

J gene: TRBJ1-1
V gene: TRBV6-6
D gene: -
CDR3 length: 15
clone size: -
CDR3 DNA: TGTGCCAGCATCTACCAGCTAAAAGGGGACACTGAAGCTTTCTTT
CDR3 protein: CASIYQLKGDTEAFF

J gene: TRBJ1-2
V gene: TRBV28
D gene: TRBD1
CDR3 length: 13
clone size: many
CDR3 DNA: TGTGCCAGCAGACCGACAGGGGACTATGGCTACACCTTC
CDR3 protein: CASRPTGDYGYTF

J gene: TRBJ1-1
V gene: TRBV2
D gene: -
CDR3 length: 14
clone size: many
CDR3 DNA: TGTGCCAGCAGTGAGACCAGCTTTCCCACTGAAGCTTTCTTT
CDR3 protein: CASSETSFPTEAFF

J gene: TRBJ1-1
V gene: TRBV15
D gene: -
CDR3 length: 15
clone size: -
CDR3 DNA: TGTGCCACCAGCTCATCAGGGGCTCGTCGGACTGAAGCTTTCTTT
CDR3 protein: CATSSSGARRTEAFF

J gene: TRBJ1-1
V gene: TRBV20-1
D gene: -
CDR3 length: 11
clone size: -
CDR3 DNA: TGCAGTGCTACCCGATACACTGAAGCTTTCTTT
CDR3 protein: CSATRYTEAFF

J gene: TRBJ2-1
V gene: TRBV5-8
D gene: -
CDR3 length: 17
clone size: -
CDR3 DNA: TGTGCCAGCAGCTGGGGGGGCGACTCGTCCTCCTACAATGAGCAGTTCTTC
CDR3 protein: CASSWGGDSSSYNEQFF

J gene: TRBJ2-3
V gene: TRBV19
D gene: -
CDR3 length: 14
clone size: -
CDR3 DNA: TGTGCCAGTAGTATAGCTGCTAGCACAGATACGCAGTATTTT
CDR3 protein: CASSIAASTDTQYF